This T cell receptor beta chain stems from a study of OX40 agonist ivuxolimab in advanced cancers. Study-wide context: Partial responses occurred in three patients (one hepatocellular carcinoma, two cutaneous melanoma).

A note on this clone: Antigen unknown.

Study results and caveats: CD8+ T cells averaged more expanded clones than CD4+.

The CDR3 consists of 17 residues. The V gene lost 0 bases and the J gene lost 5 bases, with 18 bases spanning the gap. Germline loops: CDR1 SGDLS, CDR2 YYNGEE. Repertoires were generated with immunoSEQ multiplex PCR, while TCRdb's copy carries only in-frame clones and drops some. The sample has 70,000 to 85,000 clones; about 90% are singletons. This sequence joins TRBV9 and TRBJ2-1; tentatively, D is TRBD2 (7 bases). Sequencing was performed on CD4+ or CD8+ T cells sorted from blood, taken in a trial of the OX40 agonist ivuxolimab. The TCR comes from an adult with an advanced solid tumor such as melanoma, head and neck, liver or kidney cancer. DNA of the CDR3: TGTGCCAGCAGCGTAGGTGGCGGGGGCCCGGAAAACAATGAGCAGTTCTTC. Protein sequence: CASSVGGGGPENNEQFF. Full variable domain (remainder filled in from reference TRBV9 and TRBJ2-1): DSGVTQTPKHLITATGQRVTLRCSPRSGDLSVYWYQQSLDQGLQFLIQYYNGEERAKGNILERFSAQQFPDLHSELNLSSLELGDSALYFCASSVGGGGPENNEQFFGPGTRLTVL.